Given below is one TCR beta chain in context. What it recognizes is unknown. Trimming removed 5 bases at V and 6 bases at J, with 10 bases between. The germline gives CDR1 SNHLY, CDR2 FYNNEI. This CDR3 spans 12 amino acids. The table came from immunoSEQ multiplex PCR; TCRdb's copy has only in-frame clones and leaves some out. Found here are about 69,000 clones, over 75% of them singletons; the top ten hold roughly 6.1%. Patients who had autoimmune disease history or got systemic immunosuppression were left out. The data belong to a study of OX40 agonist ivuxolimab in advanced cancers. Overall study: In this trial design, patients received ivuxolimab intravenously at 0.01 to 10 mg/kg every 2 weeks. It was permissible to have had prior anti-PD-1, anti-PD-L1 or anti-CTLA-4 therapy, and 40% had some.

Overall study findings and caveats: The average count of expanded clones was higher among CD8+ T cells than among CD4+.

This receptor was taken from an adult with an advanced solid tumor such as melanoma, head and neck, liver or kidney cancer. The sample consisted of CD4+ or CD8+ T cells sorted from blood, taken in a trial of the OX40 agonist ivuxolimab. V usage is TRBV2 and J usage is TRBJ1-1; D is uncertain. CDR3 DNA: TGTGCCAGCAGTAGGATAGGGCCTGAAGCTTTCTTT. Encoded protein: CASSRIGPEAFF.